The TCR beta chain under discussion was sequenced for a study of blood T cells in healthy people across ages. Each donor had about 10 milliliters of peripheral blood drawn. Combining a sample-barcoded 5' primer with a J-beta primer mix, a second PCR ran for roughly 7 to 12 cycles. TCRdb recomputed calls from the 5' RACE reads with MiXCR, one row per CDR3 protein. The sample includes about 1.6 million distinct CDR3 sequences, approximately 32% of them seen just once. The CDR3 is 14 amino acids. Germline V gene sequence: CDR1 ENHRY, CDR2 SYGVKD. The germline V and J ends were trimmed by 0 bases and 5 bases, with 9 bases remaining between them.

This chain uses TRBV10-3 with TRBJ2-3; D is ambiguous. The TCR originated in a woman in her 30s in good health. Sequencing input: blood. The CDR3, as DNA: TGTGCCATCAGTGAGTCGTCGGGCGTAGATACGCAGTATTTT. It specifies CAISESSGVDTQYF.